The sequence of this T cell receptor beta chain was determined in a study of blood T cell repertoires in COVID-19 (dated by TCRdb to about 2020). In terms of the full investigation: The collaborator samples originated in the United States, Italy and Spain and spanned the acute and convalescent phases of COVID-19. HLA class I and class II types, where available, came from metadata supplied by the sample provider rather than from assay-based typing. The prospective study material was composed of cDNA or gDNA derived from T cells, B-cell-depleted T cells, or PBMCs. The repertoires were released in a freely available public database intended as a resource for research on the immune response to SARS-CoV-2. The dataset comprised deeply sampled blood TCRbeta repertoires from subjects exposed to, actively infected with, or recovered from COVID-19. The samples were drawn from two sources: the first 160 participants of the ongoing ImmuneRACE study, and 1,000 to 1,500 subjects contributed by 6 global collaborators. The sample metadata nearly always contained a de-identified subject ID, COVID-19 status, age in years and sex.

In the prospective study, participants were about 18 to 95 years old, resided in about two dozen geographic areas of the United States, and were enrolled through a virtual design. In the prospective study, participants were assigned to cohorts based on the clinical history participants reported in a screening survey and a study questionnaire. ImmuneRACE Cohort 3 recovered participants were defined by two consecutive negative NP/OP PCR tests, healthcare professional clearance, or symptom resolution. Each participant in the prospective study had whole blood, serum and a nasopharyngeal or oropharyngeal swab collected by mobile phlebotomists. Additional blood draws and questionnaires over a roughly two-month period could optionally be provided by prospective study participants. Before DNA extraction, prospective study blood samples were shipped either frozen or at room temperature. Study-wide conclusions, independent of this receptor: The quantity of clinical and demographic metadata differed by source and by participant and was supplied without curation.

Regarding this clone: There is no known antigen for this receptor. One base away there is no much larger clone; base qualities are not given.

TCRbeta CDR3 regions were amplified from genomic DNA by means of the immunoSEQ Assay, a bias-controlled multiplex PCR. Concerning the study's data processing: Within the assay, amplification of reference gene primers was used to estimate how many nucleated cells each sample contained. To quantify the absolute abundance of each unique TCRbeta CDR3 rearrangement, sequence reads were collapsed and filtered. For each sample, productive Simpson clonality was calculated by taking the square root of Simpson's diversity index across productive rearrangements. Imported from immuneACCESS, the table was reduced by TCRdb to in-frame sequences with V and J called. These copies leave out some clones; in studies compared against another copy, an unresolved V gene accounts for under half, and the cause of the remainder is not known. The V and J calls and the clone size are those of that table, but D and trimming were determined from the DNA. For this sample there are around 230,000 clones; 82% appear just once. Around 16% of the sample comes from the top ten.

The source material was PBMCs or T cells enriched from blood (not recorded which). The receptor was derived from a man aged 40-55 years who had recovered from COVID-19.

CDR3 reads: CATRTEGETQYF. DNA sequence: TGTGCCACCAGGACGGAGGGAGAGACCCAGTACTTC. The V and J genes are TRBV15 and TRBJ2-5; 6 matching bases give a weak D call of TRBD2. The CDR3 has 12 amino acids, counting the end cysteine and phenylalanine. The read is trimmed to its CDR3 DNA, 36 bases read in frame from base 1. The junction shows trimming of 6 bases on V and 4 bases on J, plus 9 bases between the germline ends. CDR1 LNHNV and CDR2 YYDKDF were looked up in the germline V gene (reference sequence).